This T cell receptor beta chain was recorded in a study of T cells in Graves' hyperthyroidism and ophthalmopathy. Study-level points and caveats: Most thyroid-expanded clonotypes above 0.001 were also found in blood.

Researchers amplified the TCR beta CDR3 regions from RNA transcripts. HTBI primers drove first-round RT-PCR of the TCR CDR3. TCRdb fed the multiplex PCR reads into MiXCR, producing one record per CDR3 protein. The sample contains 300,000 to 400,000 distinct CDR3 sequences, about 15% of which appear only once. This clonotype was counted a few times. Its antigen is not identified. Absent ophthalmopathy progression within 18 months defined stable Graves' hyperthyroidism. Uncontrolled infection, other autoimmune disease, pregnancy and lactation each barred patients from inclusion. Each diagnosis was grounded in clinical symptoms, serum thyroxine and TRAb, thyroid ultrasound, and orbital computed tomography. Sequences were obtained from blood. The TCR originated in a woman aged 30 to 39 with Graves' hyperthyroidism.

CDR3 DNA: TGTGCCAGCTCACCACCCTATATCGGACAGGGCGGGGGGGACACTGAAGCTTTCTTT. Amino acid sequence: CASSPPYIGQGGGDTEAFF. This chain links TRBV18 with TRBJ1-1; TRBD1 aligns across 8 bases. The germline CDR1 and CDR2 sequences are KGHSH and LQKENI. Trimming took 0 bases from V and 3 from J; bases not matched to a gene: 15. The length of the CDR3 is 19 residues. Looking up the rest from reference TRBV18 and TRBJ1-1 gives the full variable domain: NAGVMQNPRHLVRRRGQEARLRCSPMKGHSHVYWYRQLPEEGLKFMVYLQKENIIDESGMPKERFSAEFPKEGPSILRIQQVVRGDSAAYFCASSPPYIGQGGGDTEAFFGQGTRLTVV.